The present T cell receptor beta chain was sequenced within a study of blood T cell repertoires in COVID-19. Study-wide background: Acute and convalescent COVID-19 samples came from the United States, Italy and Spain. PBMCs, B-cell-depleted T cells, or T cells provided the cDNA or gDNA that made up the material.

Germline lookup yields CDR1 LNHDA and CDR2 SQIVND (reference sequence). This CDR3 has 13 amino acids. Between the trimmed V and J ends, which lost 7 bases and 5 bases, there was a span of 14 bases. Source study methods: The authors estimated nucleated cell counts from reference gene primer amplification. Using immunoSEQ multiplex PCR, the repertoire was profiled, and TCRdb retains in-frame clones only, with some absent. That table is the source of V, J and clone size, and D and trimming were worked out from the DNA. Seen here are 170,000 or so clones, around nine tenths observed once, and the top ten hold less than 3%.

The chain joins TRBV19 to TRBJ1-1; no clear D gene. Sequencing was performed on peripheral blood. This receptor was obtained from a man aged 35 to 55 with active or convalescent COVID-19. The DNA of the CDR3 is TGTGCCAGTATAGTTCGAGGGCGAACTGAAGCTTTCTTT. Amino acid sequence: CASIVRGRTEAFF.